This paragraph covers one TCR beta chain sequence. The data stem from a study of blood T cell repertoires in COVID-19. Across the study: Sources were T cells, B-cell-depleted T cells, or PBMCs; the material itself was cDNA or gDNA.

TCRdb's copy holds only in-frame clones and misses some; the assay was immunoSEQ multiplex PCR. The table lists roughly 120,000 clones, approximately 85% of them singletons. Germline lookup yields CDR1 SGHRS and CDR2 YFSETQ. V was clipped by 4 bases and J by 6 bases; unmatched bases: 7. There are 14 residues in the CDR3. The sample consisted of peripheral blood. The rearrangement joins TRBV5-1 to TRBJ1-2; 9 bases are shared with TRBD1. This clonotype was obtained from a man older than 75 with acute or convalescent COVID-19. CDR3 loop: CASSLMGQGNGYTF. The CDR3 nucleotides are TGCGCCAGCAGCCTAATGGGACAGGGTAATGGCTACACCTTC.